This T cell receptor beta chain comes out of a study of cytomegalovirus exposure and HLA in healthy donors. Findings and caveats of the study: Both high specificity and high sensitivity reportedly marked the classifier's diagnosis of cytomegalovirus status. It was in a later analysis that TCR association rates were seen to vary by HLA locus, highest for DRB1 and lowest for HLA-C.

Worth noting for this clone: Its specificity is unknown.

PCR involved 60 Vbeta and 13 Jbeta primers. Repertoires were generated with immunoSEQ multiplex PCR, while TCRdb's copy carries only in-frame clones and drops some. Altogether 150,000 to 200,000 clones are present, more than 70% being singletons, with the ten largest covering about 1.6%. The germline V gene has CDR1 MNHNS and CDR2 SASEGT. V lost 10 bases to trimming and J lost 8 bases; unmatched junction nucleotides: 10. This CDR3 contains 13 residues. The clonotype originates from a girl aged 10-17 years in good health and CMV-seronegative. Sequencing used PBMCs. V gene TRBV6-1 combines with J gene TRBJ1-4, with TRBD1 matching 7 bases. CDR3 in amino acids: CATIDRVEEKLFF. The CDR3 DNA reads TGTGCCACTATAGACAGGGTGGAAGAAAAACTGTTTTTT.